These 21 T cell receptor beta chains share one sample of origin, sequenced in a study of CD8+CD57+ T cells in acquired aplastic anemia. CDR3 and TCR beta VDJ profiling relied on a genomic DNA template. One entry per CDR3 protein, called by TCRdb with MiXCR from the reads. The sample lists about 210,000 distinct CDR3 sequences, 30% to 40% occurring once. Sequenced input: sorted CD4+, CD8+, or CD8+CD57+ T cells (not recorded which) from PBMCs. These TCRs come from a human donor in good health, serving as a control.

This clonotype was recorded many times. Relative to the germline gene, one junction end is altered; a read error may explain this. This CDR3 is CASSEQARFF. CDR3 nucleotides: TGTGCCAGCAGTGAACAGGCACGTTTTTTC. The chain employs TRBV6-1 and TRBJ2-7; D is ambiguous. The CDR3 contains 10 residues. Looked up from germline, CDR1 is MNHNS and CDR2 is SASEGT.

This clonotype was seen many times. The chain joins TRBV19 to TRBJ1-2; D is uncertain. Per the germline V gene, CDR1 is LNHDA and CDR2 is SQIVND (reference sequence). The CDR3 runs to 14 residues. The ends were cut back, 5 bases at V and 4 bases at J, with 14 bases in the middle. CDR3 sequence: CASSASGQSYGYTF. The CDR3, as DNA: TGTGCCAGTAGTGCTTCCGGGCAGTCCTATGGCTACACCTTC.

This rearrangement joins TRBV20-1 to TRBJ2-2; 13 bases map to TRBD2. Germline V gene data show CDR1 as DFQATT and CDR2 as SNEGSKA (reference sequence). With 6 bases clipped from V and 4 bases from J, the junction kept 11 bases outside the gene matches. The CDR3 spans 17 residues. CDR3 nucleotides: TGCAGTGCCCGACGGACTAGCGGGAGTGGTGGCACCGGGGAGCTGTTTTTT. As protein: CSARRTSGSGGTGELFF.

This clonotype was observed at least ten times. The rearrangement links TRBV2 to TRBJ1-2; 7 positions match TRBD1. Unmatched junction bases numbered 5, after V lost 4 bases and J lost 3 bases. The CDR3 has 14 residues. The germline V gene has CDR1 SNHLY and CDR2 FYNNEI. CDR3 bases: TGTGCCAGCAGTGTCGAGGGGGCAGACTATGGCTACACCTTC. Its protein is CASSVEGADYGYTF.

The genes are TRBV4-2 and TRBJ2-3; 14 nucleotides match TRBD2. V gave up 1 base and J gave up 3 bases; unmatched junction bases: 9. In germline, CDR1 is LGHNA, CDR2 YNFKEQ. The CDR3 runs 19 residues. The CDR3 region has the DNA TGTGCCAGCAGCCAAGGACTAGCGGGGGGGCCAGGGGTGACAGATACGCAGTATTTT. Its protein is CASSQGLAGGPGVTDTQYF.

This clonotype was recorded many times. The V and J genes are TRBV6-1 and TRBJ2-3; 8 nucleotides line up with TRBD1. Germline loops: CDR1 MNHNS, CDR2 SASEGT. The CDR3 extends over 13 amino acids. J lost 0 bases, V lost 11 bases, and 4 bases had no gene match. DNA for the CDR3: TGTGCCGTACGACAGGGGAGCACAGATACGCAGTATTTT. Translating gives CAVRQGSTDTQYF.

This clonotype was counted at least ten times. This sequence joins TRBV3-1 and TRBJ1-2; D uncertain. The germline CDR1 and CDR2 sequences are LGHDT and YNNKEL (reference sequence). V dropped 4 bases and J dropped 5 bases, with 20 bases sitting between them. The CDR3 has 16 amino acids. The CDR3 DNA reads TGTGCCAGCAGCCCAAACGGACCAGGCCGGATGTATGGCTACACCTTC. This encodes CASSPNGPGRMYGYTF.

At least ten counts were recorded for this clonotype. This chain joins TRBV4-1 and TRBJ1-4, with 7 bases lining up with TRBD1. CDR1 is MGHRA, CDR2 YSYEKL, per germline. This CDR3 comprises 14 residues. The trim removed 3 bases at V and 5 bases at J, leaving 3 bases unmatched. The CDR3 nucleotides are TGCGCCAGCAGCCAGGGACAGATGAATGAAAAACTGTTTTTT. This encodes CASSQGQMNEKLFF.

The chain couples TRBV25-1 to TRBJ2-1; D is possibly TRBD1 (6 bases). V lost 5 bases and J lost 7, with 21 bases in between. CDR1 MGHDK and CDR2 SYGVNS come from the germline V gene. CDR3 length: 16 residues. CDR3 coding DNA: TGTGCCAGCAGTTTAAAAGGGACACCGTTTCGGAATGAGCAGTTCTTC. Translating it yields CASSLKGTPFRNEQFF.

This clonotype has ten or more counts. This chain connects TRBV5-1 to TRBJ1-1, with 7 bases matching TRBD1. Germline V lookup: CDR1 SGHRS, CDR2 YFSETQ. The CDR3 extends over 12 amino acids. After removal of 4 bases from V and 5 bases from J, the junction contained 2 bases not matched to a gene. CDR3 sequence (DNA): TGCGCCAGCAGCGACAGGGTGACTGAAGCTTTCTTT. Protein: CASSDRVTEAFF.

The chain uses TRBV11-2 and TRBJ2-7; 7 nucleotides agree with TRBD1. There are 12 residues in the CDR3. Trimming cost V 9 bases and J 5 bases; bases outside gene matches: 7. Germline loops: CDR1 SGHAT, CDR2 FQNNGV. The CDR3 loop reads CASSKDRNEQYF. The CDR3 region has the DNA TGTGCCAGTAGTAAGGACAGGAACGAGCAGTACTTC.

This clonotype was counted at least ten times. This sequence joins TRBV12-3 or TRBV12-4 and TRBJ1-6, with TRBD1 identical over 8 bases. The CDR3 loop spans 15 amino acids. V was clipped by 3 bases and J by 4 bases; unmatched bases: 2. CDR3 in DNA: TGTGCCAGCAGTTTGGGGGACAGGTATAATTCACCCCTCCACTTT. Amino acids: CASSLGDRYNSPLHF.

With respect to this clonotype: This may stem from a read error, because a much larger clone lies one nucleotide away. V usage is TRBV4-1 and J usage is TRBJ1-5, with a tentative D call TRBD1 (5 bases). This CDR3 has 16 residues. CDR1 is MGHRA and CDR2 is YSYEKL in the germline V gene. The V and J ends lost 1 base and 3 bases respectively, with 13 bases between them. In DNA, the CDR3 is TGCGCCAGCAGCCAAGCTGGGGCAGGGCACAATCAGCCCCAGCATTTT. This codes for CASSQAGAGHNQPQHF.

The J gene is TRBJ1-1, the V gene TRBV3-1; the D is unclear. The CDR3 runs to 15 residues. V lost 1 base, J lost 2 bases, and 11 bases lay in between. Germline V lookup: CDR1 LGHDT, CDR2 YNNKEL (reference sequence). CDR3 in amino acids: CASSQVWSANTEAFF. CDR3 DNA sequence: TGTGCCAGCAGCCAAGTTTGGTCAGCAAACACTGAAGCTTTCTTT.

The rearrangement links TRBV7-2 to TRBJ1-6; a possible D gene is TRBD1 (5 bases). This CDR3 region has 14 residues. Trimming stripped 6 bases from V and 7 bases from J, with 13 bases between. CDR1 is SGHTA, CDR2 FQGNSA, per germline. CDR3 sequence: CASRERQRNSPLHF. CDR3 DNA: TGTGCCAGCAGAGAGAGACAGCGGAATTCACCCCTCCACTTT.

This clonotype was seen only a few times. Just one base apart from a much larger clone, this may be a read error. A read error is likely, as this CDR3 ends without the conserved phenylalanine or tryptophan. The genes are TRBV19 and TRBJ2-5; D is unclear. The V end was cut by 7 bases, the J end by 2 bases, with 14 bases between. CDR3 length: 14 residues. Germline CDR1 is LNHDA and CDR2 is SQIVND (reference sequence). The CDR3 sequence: CASMSLTGQETQYL. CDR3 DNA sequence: TGTGCCAGTATGTCCCTGACTGGTCAAGAGACCCAGTACCTC.

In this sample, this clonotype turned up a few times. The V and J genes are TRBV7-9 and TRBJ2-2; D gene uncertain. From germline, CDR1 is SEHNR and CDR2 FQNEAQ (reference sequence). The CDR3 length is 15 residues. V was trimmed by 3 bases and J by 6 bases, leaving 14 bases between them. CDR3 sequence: CASSLRIDLAGELFF. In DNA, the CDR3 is TGTGCCAGCAGCTTGAGGATAGATTTGGCCGGGGAGCTGTTTTTT.

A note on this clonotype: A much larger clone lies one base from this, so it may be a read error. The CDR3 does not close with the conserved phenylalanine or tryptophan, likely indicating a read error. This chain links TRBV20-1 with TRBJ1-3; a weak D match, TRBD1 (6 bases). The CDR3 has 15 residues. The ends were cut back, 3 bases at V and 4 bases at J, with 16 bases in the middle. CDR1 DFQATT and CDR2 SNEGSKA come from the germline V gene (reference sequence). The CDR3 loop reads CSARFSGAEGNTIYL. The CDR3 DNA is TGCAGTGCTAGGTTTTCGGGGGCGGAGGGAAACACCATATATCTT.

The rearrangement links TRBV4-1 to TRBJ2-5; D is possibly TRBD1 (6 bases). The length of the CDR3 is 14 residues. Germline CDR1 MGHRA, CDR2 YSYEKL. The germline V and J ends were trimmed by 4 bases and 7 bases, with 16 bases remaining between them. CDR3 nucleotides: TGCGCCAGCAGCCGTACTCAGGGGTTAGGGACCCAGTACTTC. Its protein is CASSRTQGLGTQYF.

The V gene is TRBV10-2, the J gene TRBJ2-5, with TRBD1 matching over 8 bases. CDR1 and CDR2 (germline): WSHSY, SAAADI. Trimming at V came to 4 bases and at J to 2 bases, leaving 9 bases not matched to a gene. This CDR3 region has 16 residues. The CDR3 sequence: CASSGHHTGGQETQYF. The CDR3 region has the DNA TGCGCCAGCAGTGGACACCATACAGGGGGACAAGAGACCCAGTACTTC.

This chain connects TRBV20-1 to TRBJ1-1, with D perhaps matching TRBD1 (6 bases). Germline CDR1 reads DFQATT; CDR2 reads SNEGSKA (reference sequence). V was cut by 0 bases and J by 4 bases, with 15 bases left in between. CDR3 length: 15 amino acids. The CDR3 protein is CSARDRGAWSTEAFF. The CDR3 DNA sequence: TGCAGTGCTAGAGATAGGGGGGCCTGGAGCACTGAAGCTTTCTTT.